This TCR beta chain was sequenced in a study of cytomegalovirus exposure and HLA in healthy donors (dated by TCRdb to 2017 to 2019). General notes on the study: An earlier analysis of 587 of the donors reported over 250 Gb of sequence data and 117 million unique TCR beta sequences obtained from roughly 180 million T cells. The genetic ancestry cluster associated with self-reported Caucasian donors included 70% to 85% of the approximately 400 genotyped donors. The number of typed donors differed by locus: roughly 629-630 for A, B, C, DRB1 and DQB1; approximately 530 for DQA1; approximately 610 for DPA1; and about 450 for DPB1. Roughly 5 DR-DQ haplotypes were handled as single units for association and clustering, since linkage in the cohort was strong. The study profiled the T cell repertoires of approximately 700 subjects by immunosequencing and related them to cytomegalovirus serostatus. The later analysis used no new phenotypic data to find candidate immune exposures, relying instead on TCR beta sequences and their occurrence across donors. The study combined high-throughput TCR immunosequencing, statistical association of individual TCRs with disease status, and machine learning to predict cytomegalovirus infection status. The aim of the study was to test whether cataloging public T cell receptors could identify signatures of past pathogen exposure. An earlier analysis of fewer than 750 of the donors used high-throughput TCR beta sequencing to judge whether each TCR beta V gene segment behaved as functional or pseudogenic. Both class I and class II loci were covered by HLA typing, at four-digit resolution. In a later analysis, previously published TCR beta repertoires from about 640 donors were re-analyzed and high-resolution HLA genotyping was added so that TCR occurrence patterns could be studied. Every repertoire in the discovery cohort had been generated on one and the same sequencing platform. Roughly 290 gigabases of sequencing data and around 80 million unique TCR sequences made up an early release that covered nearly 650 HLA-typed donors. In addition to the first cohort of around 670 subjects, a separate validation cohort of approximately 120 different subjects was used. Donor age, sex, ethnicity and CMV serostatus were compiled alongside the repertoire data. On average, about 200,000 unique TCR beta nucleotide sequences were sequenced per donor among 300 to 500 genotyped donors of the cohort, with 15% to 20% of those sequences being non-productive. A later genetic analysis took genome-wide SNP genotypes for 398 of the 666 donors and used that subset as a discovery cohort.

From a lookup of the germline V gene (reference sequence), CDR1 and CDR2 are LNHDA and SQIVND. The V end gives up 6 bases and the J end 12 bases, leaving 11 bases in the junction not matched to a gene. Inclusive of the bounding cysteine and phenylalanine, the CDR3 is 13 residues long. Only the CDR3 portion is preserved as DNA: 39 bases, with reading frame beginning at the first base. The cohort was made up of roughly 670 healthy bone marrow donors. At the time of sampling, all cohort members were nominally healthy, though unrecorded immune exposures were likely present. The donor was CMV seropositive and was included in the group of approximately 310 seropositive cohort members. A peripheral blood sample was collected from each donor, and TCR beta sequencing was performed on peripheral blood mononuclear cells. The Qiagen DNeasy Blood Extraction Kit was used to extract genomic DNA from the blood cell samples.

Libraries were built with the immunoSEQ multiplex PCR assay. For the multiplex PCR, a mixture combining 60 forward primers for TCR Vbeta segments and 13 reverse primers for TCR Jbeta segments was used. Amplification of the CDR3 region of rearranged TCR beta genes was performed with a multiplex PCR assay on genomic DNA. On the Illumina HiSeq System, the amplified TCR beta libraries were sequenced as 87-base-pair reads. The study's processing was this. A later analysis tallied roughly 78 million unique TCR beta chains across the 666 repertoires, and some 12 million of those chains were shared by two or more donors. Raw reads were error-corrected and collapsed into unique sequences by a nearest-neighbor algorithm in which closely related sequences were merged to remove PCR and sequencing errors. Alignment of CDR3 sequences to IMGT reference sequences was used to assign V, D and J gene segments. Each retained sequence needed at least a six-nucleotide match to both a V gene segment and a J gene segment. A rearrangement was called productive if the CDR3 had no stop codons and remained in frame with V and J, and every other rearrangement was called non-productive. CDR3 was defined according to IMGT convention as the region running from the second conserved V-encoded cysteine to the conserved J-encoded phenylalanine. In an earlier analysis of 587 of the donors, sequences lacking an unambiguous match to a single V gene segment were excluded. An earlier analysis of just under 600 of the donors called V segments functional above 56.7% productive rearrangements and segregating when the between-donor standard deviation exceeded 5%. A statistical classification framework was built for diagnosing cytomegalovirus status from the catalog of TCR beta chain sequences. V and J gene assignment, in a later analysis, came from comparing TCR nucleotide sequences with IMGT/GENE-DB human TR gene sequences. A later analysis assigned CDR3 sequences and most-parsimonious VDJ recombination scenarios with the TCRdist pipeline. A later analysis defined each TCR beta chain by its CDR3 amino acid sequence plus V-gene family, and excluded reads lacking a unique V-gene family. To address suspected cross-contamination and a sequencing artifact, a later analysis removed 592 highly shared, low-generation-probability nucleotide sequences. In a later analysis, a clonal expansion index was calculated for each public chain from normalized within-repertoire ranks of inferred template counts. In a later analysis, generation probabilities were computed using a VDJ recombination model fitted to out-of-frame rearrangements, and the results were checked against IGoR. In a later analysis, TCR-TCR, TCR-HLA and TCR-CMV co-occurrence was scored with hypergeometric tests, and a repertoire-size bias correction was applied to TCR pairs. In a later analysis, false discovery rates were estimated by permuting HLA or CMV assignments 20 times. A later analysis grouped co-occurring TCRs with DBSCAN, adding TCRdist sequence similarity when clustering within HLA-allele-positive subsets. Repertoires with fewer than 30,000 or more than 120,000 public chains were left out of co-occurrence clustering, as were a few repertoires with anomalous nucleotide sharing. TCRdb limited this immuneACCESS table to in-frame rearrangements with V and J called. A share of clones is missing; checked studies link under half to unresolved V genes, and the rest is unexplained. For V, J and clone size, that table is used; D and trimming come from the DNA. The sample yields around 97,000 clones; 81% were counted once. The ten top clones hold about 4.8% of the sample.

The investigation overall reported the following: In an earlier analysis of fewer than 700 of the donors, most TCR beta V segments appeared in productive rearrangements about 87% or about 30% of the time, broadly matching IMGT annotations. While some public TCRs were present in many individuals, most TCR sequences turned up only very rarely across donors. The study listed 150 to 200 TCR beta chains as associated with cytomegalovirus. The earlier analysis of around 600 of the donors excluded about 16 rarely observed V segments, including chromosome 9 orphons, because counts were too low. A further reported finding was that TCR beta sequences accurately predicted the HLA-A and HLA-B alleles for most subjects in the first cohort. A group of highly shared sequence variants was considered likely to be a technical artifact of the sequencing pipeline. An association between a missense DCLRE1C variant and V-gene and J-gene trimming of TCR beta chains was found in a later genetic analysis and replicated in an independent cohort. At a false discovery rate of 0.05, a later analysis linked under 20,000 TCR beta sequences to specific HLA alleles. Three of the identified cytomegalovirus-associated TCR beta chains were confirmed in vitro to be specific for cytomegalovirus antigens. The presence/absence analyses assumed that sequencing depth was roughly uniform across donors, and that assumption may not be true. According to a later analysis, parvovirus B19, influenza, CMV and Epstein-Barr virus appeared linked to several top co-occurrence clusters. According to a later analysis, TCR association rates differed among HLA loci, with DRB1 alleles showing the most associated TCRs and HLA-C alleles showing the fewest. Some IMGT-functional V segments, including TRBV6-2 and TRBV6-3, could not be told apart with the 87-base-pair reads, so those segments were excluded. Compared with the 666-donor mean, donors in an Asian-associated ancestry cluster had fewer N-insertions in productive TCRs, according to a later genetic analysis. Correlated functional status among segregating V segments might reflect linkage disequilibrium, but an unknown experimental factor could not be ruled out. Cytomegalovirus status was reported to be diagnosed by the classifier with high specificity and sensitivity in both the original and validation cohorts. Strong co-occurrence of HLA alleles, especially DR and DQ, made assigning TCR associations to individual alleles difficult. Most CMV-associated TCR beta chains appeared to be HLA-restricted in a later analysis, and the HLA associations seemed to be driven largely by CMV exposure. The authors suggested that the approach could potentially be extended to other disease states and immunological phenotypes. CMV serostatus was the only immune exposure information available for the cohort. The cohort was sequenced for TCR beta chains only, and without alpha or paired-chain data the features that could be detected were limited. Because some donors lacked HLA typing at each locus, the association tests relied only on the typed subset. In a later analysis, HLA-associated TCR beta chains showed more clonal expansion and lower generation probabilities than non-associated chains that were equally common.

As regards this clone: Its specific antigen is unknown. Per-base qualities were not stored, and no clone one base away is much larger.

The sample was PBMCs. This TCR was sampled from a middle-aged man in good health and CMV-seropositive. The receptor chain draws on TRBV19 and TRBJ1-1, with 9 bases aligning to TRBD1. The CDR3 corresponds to CASRGTGRGSPFF. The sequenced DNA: TGTGCCAGTAGGGGGACAGGGCGCGGCAGTCCTTTCTTT.